Following are 26 T cell receptor beta chains from one sample sequenced in a study of blood T cells in healthy people across ages. Primed by a sample-barcoded 5' primer and a J-beta primer mix, a second PCR proceeded for about 7 to 12 cycles. TCRdb ran MiXCR on the 5' RACE reads and lists one entry per CDR3 protein. The data hold roughly 830,000 distinct CDR3 sequences, with about 62% observed a single time. Material for sequencing was blood. The receptor source for this set is a man younger than 40 in good health.

This clonotype was seen only a few times. The J gene is TRBJ2-1, the V gene TRBV4-2; D not certain. The CDR3 spans 12 residues. V lost 1 base, J lost 9 bases, and 7 bases lay in between. CDR1 is LGHNA, CDR2 YNFKEQ, per germline. The CDR3, as DNA: TGTGCCAGCAGCCAAGCTAGTGGTGAGCAGTTCTTC. As protein: CASSQASGEQFF.

The chain recombines TRBV9 with TRBJ1-5; possibly TRBD1 for D (5 bases). CDR3 size: 15 residues. The V end was cut by 4 bases, the J end by 2 bases, with 13 bases between. Germline V lookup: CDR1 SGDLS, CDR2 YYNGEE. The CDR3 protein is CASSPGSAGNQPQHF. In DNA, the CDR3 is TGTGCCAGCAGCCCAGGGTCCGCGGGCAATCAGCCCCAGCATTTT.

The chain uses TRBV12-3 or TRBV12-4 and TRBJ2-7, with 7 nucleotides matching TRBD1. V trimming: 5 bases; J trimming: 4 bases; junction bases outside the gene matches: 11. The CDR3 consists of 15 residues. The CDR3 DNA is TGTGCCAGCAGTCCATGGACAGGTGGTAGGTACGAGCAGTACTTC. As protein: CASSPWTGGRYEQYF.

This sequence joins TRBV29-1 and TRBJ2-7, with 8 bases matching TRBD2. V lost 4 bases, J lost 4 bases, and 12 bases stayed unmatched. CDR3 length: 15 amino acids. Germline CDR1 SQVTM, CDR2 ANQGSEA. Here the CDR3 reads CSVAGGRQGWYEQYF. The CDR3 nucleotides are TGCAGCGTTGCGGGAGGGCGGCAGGGGTGGTACGAGCAGTACTTC.

This chain uses TRBV12-3 or TRBV12-4 with TRBJ1-4, with D possibly being TRBD1 (6 bases). This CDR3 spans 14 amino acids. Trimming cost V 8 bases and J 8 bases, with 18 bases left between them. The CDR3 coding sequence is TGTGCCAGCTCAATACCCGGGGGGCGCGAAAAACTGTTTTTT. It codes for CASSIPGGREKLFF.

This clonotype came up a few times. V is TRBV28 and J is TRBJ2-1, with TRBD2 matching over 8 bases. From germline, CDR1 is MDHEN and CDR2 SYDVKM. V was pared by 7 bases and J by 7 bases, with 18 bases of the junction left unmatched. The CDR3 runs 17 residues. The CDR3 coding sequence is TGTGCCAGCACTAACCCTTTACGGGGGGGGCCGCATAATGAGCAGTTCTTC. This encodes CASTNPLRGGPHNEQFF.

This clonotype was found a few times. One end of the junction is discordant with germline, which a read error may explain. The chain employs TRBV4-3 and TRBJ1-2, with D possibly matching TRBD1 (6 bases). CDR1 is LGHNA and CDR2 is YSLEER in the germline V gene. The CDR3 sequence is 15 residues long. The CDR3, as DNA: TGCGCCGGCAGCCAAGACTGGGGGGGCCAAGGTGGCTACACCTTC. It codes for CAGSQDWGGQGGYTF.

V usage is TRBV11-3 and J usage is TRBJ2-1, with TRBD2 identical over 9 bases. This CDR3 contains 15 residues. Trimming removed 5 bases from V and 7 bases from J; junction bases left unmatched: 9. Germline CDR1 is SGHNT and CDR2 is YENEEA. This chain's CDR3 is CASSTGLAYGNEQFF. In DNA, the CDR3 is TGTGCCAGCAGCACAGGACTAGCGTACGGGAATGAGCAGTTCTTC.

The chain carries TRBV20-1 and TRBJ1-6; D unclear. The V end lost 2 bases, the J end lost 8 bases, and 19 bases lay between the germline ends. The CDR3 has 16 residues. CDR1 is DFQATT, CDR2 SNEGSKA, per germline (reference sequence). CDR3 nucleotides: TGCAGTGCTAGACCCGGTCAGGCGTATTTTTATTCACCCCTCCACTTT. This sequence encodes CSARPGQAYFYSPLHF.

The V gene is TRBV29-1, the J gene TRBJ2-1; 11 nucleotides agree with TRBD2. The germline V gene encodes CDR1 SQVTM and CDR2 ANQGSEA. The CDR3 runs 14 residues. Trimming took 4 bases from V and 9 from J; bases not matched to a gene: 8. Here the CDR3 DNA reads TGCAGCGTTGCGACTAGCGGGGCTTTTAGTGAGCAGTTCTTC. Protein: CSVATSGAFSEQFF.

The rearrangement joins TRBV3-1 to TRBJ2-6, with no clear D. This CDR3 spans 16 amino acids. From germline, CDR1 is LGHDT and CDR2 YNNKEL (reference sequence). V was clipped by 1 base and J by 0 bases, with 7 bases between them. Written as DNA, the CDR3 is TGTGCCAGCAGCCAAGTAGGGTACTCTGGGGCCAACGTCCTGACTTTC. Its translation is CASSQVGYSGANVLTF.

The chain uses TRBV7-9 and TRBJ2-1; TRBD1 agrees at 7 bases. This CDR3 has 15 amino acids. Germline CDR1 and CDR2: SEHNR and FQNEAQ (reference sequence). The V segment lost 5 bases and the J segment 0 bases; nucleotides outside the gene matches: 4. CDR3 residues: CASSRTGVSYNEQFF. The CDR3 nucleotides are TGTGCCAGCAGCCGCACAGGGGTCTCCTACAATGAGCAGTTCTTC. Combining the CDR3 with reference TRBV7-9 and TRBJ2-1 gives the whole variable domain DTGVSQNPRHKITKRGQNVTFRCDPISEHNRLYWYRQTLGQGPEFLTYFQNEAQLEKSRLLSDRFSAERPKGSFSTLEIQRTEQGDSAMYLCASSRTGVSYNEQFFGPGTRLTVL.

This clonotype was found a few times. V and J are TRBV6-2 or TRBV6-3 and TRBJ2-1; 11 nucleotides line up with TRBD2. The CDR3 has 17 amino acids. Germline-derived CDR1 and CDR2 are MNHEY and SVGEGT. V trimming: 6 bases; J trimming: 6 bases; junction bases outside the gene matches: 13. The CDR3 protein is CASSSTSTSGGINEQFF. The CDR3 DNA is TGTGCCAGCAGCTCCACTTCAACTAGCGGGGGAATCAATGAGCAGTTCTTC.

This chain connects TRBV20-1 to TRBJ2-5; tentative D call: TRBD2 (6 bases). Germline CDR1 and CDR2: DFQATT and SNEGSKA (reference sequence). V lost 0 bases and J lost 5, with 13 bases in between. The CDR3 is 14 residues long. DNA for the CDR3: TGCAGTGCTAGAGATCCAACGGGGGAGGAGACCCAGTACTTC. Translated, it gives CSARDPTGEETQYF.

CDR3 DNA: TGCAGTGCTAGAGATAGGGCAGGGGGCAATGAGCAGTACTTC. Its translation: CSARDRAGGNEQYF. J is TRBJ2-5 and V is TRBV20-1, with 8 bases matching TRBD1. The germline V gene encodes CDR1 DFQATT and CDR2 SNEGSKA (reference sequence). V gave up 0 bases and J gave up 11 bases; unmatched junction bases: 11. The CDR3 has 14 residues.

This clonotype was seen a handful of times. The genes are TRBV29-1 and TRBJ2-3; D is unclear. Trimming cost V 3 bases and J 0 bases, with 10 bases left between them. The CDR3 totals 14 residues. The V gene's germline CDR1 is SQVTM and CDR2 ANQGSEA. CDR3 in amino acids: CSVDRITSTDTQYF. The CDR3 DNA reads TGCAGCGTTGATAGGATAACTAGCACAGATACGCAGTATTTT.

The chain combines TRBV12-3 or TRBV12-4 with TRBJ2-7; 12 bases fit TRBD1. CDR3 length: 17 residues. The J segment lost 2 bases and the V segment lost 4 bases, leaving 9 bases of the junction unmatched. CDR3 protein: CASSSGTGGPSTYEQYF. In DNA form, the CDR3 reads TGTGCCAGCAGTTCGGGGACAGGGGGCCCATCCACCTACGAGCAGTACTTC.

V gene TRBV4-3 combines with J gene TRBJ1-1; D not certain. The CDR3 contains 15 residues. Trimming cost V 5 bases and J 4 bases, with 17 bases left between them. Germline values: CDR1 LGHNA, CDR2 YSLEER. CDR3 nucleotides: TGCGCCAGCAGCACCCGACCCGAGGCGGCCACTGAAGCTTTCTTT. It yields the protein CASSTRPEAATEAFF.

This chain links TRBV7-9 with TRBJ1-6; D is undetermined. CDR1 and CDR2 (germline): SEHNR, FQNEAQ (reference sequence). The CDR3 has 11 amino acids. Between the trimmed V and J ends, which lost 1 base and 11 bases, there was a span of 3 bases. The CDR3 loop reads CASSLGPPLHF. CDR3 nucleotides: TGTGCCAGCAGCTTAGGGCCACCCCTCCACTTT.

The V gene is TRBV29-1, the J gene TRBJ2-1, with TRBD1 matching 9 bases. CDR1 SQVTM and CDR2 ANQGSEA come from the germline V gene. With V trimmed by 6 bases and J by 7 bases, 7 bases remained unmatched. The CDR3 is 13 residues long. The CDR3 spells CSVSGTGQNEQFF. CDR3 bases: TGCAGCGTCTCCGGGACAGGGCAAAATGAGCAGTTCTTC.

The chain links TRBV11-2 to TRBJ2-1; D ambiguous. Per germline, CDR1 SGHAT and CDR2 FQNNGV. The CDR3 is 15 residues long. V gave up 6 bases and J gave up 1 base, with 13 bases separating them. CDR3 residues: CASRLMAGSYNEQFF. The CDR3 coding sequence is TGTGCCAGCAGACTCATGGCTGGGTCCTACAATGAGCAGTTCTTC.

The chain recombines TRBV18 with TRBJ1-2; D is possibly TRBD1 (5 bases). Trimming took 3 bases from V and 5 from J, leaving 13 bases between them. The CDR3 has 14 residues. Germline values: CDR1 KGHSH, CDR2 LQKENI. CDR3 sequence reads: CASSPDSETYGYTF. CDR3 nucleotide sequence: TGTGCCAGCTCACCCGACAGTGAGACGTATGGCTACACCTTC.

Comment on this clonotype: The junction and the germline gene differ at one end; a read error may be behind it. This chain's CDR3 is CAGSPTGRPYEQYF. For the CDR3, the DNA is TGTGCCGGCAGTCCGACAGGGCGACCCTACGAGCAGTACTTC. V gene TRBV7-2 combines with J gene TRBJ2-7; 7 bases are shared with TRBD1. CDR1 and CDR2 from the germline V gene are SGHTA and FQGNSA. The CDR3 consists of 14 residues.

The chain combines TRBV7-2 with TRBJ2-3, with a tentative D call TRBD1 (6 bases). Per germline, CDR1 SGHTA and CDR2 FQGNSA. Trimming took off 10 bases at V and 3 bases at J, with 17 bases between the two ends. There are 14 residues in the CDR3. CDR3 sequence (DNA): TGTGCCACAGGAACAGGGCCCGGGACAGATACGCAGTATTTT. It is translated as CATGTGPGTDTQYF.

The chain employs TRBV4-3 and TRBJ1-2; D not certain. With 0 bases removed from V and 5 bases from J, the gap between germline ends came to 13 bases. The germline V gene encodes CDR1 LGHNA and CDR2 YSLEER. The CDR3 totals 15 residues. CDR3 amino acids: CASSQDVGSDYGYTF. CDR3 bases: TGCGCCAGCAGCCAAGATGTCGGGTCAGATTATGGCTACACCTTC.

This clonotype was detected only a few times. The chain couples TRBV9 to TRBJ2-3, with TRBD2 identical over 8 bases. Germline V CDR1 and CDR2: SGDLS, YYNGEE. J was trimmed by 1 base and V by 2 bases; bases with no gene match: 3. This CDR3 has 15 residues. The CDR3 protein is CASSVDSGGTDTQYF. DNA of the CDR3: TGTGCCAGCAGCGTCGATAGCGGGGGCACAGATACGCAGTATTTT.